This T cell receptor (beta chain) was sequenced during a study of vaccination effects on CD4 cells after COVID-19. Across the whole study: Two doses of either BNT162b2 or mRNA-1273 were given to each participant. General study findings and limits: The study got few convalescent patients and did not collect any early post-infection timepoints.

Following culture for 9 to 11 days, CD4+ T cells were isolated. Half-medium replacement with IL-2 medium occurred on days 3 and 7. Data came from immunoSEQ multiplex PCR; TCRdb stores just in-frame clones and leaves some out. The table lists 45,000 or so clones, about 76% of them singletons. The germline V gene encodes CDR1 SGHNT and CDR2 YENEEA. The CDR3 has 12 residues. V was pared by 6 bases and J by 1 base, with 4 bases between. The sample holds a few counts of this clone. No antigen is known for it. This TCR derives from a human donor who had a prior SARS-CoV-2 infection. The specimen comprised CD4+ T cells from PBMCs cultured without peptide, sampled before COVID-19 vaccination. The chain couples TRBV11-3 to TRBJ1-3; D unresolved. The CDR3 loop reads CASSKSGNTIYF. The DNA for the CDR3 is TGTGCCAGCAGTAAATCTGGAAACACCATATATTTT.